This T cell receptor (beta chain) originates from a study of CD8 T cells in Susac syndrome. This CDR3 is 16 amino acids long. J lost 5 bases, V lost 2 bases, and 9 bases had no gene match. Germline CDR1 and CDR2: KGHSH and LQKENI. A quantity of about 0.5 to 1 ug RNA underwent reverse transcription using random hexamers. TCRdb passed the immunoSEQ multiplex PCR reads through MiXCR, listing each CDR3 protein once. The sample contains 150,000 to 200,000 distinct CDR3 sequences, just under 95% of which appear only once. Sequencing was done on a sample of CD4+ T cells from PBMCs. The receptor was isolated from a human donor in good health. This rearrangement joins TRBV18 to TRBJ1-2; 9 bases fit TRBD1. CDR3 loop: CASSPFRDREGYGYTF. Written as DNA, the CDR3 is TGTGCCAGCTCACCATTCCGGGACAGGGAAGGGTATGGCTACACCTTC.